What follows is one T cell receptor (beta chain) and its context. Its antigen is undetermined. From approximately 9.3 ml of fresh peripheral blood, PBMCs were isolated. CDR1 is DFQATT and CDR2 is SNEGSKA in the germline V gene (reference sequence). The CDR3 is 11 amino acids. V lost 6 bases to trimming and J lost 8 bases, with 11 bases between them. These data belong to a study of T cells in Graves' hyperthyroidism and ophthalmopathy. Across the whole study: Initial diagnosis, before any treatment, was when peripheral blood was collected. Study-wide results and limits: Ophthalmopathy, which appeared later, was predicted by the model a median about 6 months before onset. Blood held most thyroid clonotypes expanded above 0.001 frequency.

Amplification targeted TCR beta CDR3 regions from RNA transcripts. In the first-round RT-PCR of the TCR CDR3, the HTBI primer set was used. Each CDR3 protein gets one entry after TCRdb re-called the multiplex PCR reads with MiXCR. The table includes around 570,000 distinct CDR3 sequences, about 20% detected once. The chain couples TRBV20-1 to TRBJ2-4; possibly TRBD2 for D (5 bases). The receptor was isolated from a man aged 35 to 55 with Graves' ophthalmopathy. Source material: blood. The CDR3 here is CSAEMRDIQYF. In DNA, the CDR3 is TGCAGTGCAGAAATGAGGGACATTCAGTACTTC.